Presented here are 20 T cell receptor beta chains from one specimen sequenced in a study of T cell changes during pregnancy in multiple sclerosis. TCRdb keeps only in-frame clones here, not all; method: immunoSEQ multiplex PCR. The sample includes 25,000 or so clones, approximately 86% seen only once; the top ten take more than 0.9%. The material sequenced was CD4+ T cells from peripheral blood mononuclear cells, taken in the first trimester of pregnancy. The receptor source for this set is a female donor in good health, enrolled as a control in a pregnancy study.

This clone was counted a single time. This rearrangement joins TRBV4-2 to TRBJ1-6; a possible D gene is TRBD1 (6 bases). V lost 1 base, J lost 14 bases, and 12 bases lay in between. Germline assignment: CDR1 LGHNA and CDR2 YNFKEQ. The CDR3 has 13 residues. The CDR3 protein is CASSQAGGPTLHF. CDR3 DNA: TGTGCCAGCAGCCAAGCCGGGGGGCCAACCCTCCACTTT.

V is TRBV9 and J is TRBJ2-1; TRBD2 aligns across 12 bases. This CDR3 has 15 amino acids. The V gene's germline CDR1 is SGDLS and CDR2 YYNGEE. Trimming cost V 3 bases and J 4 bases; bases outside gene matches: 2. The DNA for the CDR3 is TGTGCCAGCAGCGCTAGCGGGGGGGAATACAATGAGCAGTTCTTC. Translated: CASSASGGEYNEQFF.

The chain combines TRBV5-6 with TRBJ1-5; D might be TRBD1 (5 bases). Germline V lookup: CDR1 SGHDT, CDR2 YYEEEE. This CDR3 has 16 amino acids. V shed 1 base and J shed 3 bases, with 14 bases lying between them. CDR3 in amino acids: CASSLFAGRFNQPQHF. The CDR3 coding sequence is TGTGCCAGCAGCTTGTTTGCAGGGAGGTTCAATCAGCCCCAGCATTTT.

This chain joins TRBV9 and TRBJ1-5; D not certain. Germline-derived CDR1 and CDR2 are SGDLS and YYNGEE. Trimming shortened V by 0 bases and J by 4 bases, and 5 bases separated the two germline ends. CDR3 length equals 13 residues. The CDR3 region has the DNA TGTGCCAGCAGCGTAGGTCCTAATCAGCCCCAGCATTTT. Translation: CASSVGPNQPQHF.

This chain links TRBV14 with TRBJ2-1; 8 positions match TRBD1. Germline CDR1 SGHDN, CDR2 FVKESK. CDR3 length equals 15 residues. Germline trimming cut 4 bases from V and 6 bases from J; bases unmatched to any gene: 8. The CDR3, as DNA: TGTGCCAGCAGCCCTATTGGCAGGGGGCCCAATGAGCAGTTCTTC. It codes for CASSPIGRGPNEQFF.

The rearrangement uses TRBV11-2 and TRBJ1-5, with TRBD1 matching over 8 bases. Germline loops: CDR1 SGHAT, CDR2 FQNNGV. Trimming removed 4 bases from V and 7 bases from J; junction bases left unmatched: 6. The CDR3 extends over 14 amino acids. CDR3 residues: CASSSPRDRQPQHF. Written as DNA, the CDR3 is TGTGCCAGCAGCTCGCCCCGGGACAGGCAGCCCCAGCATTTT.

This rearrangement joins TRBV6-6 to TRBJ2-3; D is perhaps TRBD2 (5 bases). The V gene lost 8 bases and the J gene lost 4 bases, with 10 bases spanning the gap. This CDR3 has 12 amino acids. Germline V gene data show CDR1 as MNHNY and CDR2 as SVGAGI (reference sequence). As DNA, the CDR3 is TGTGCCAGCGGTACTAGTTCAGATACGCAGTATTTT. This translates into CASGTSSDTQYF.

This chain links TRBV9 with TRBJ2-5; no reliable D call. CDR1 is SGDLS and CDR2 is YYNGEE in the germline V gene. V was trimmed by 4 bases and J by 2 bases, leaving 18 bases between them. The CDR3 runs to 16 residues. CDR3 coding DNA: TGTGCCAGCAGCCGGTTTAGTCGCGCCGAGCAAGAGACCCAGTACTTC. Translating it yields CASSRFSRAEQETQYF. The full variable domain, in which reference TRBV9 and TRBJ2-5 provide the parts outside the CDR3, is DSGVTQTPKHLITATGQRVTLRCSPRSGDLSVYWYQQSLDQGLQFLIQYYNGEERAKGNILERFSAQQFPDLHSELNLSSLELGDSALYFCASSRFSRAEQETQYFGPGTRLLVL.

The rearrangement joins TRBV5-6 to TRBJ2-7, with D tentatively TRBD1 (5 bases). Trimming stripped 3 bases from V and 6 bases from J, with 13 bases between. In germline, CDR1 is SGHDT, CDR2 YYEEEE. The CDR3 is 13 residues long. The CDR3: CASSSTAAREQYF. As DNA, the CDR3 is TGTGCCAGCAGCTCGACAGCAGCTCGCGAGCAGTACTTC.

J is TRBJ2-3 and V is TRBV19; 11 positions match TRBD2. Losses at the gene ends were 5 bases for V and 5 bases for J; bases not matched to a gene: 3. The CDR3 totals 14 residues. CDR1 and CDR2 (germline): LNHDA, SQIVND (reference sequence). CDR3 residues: CASSELAGVDTQYF. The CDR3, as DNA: TGTGCCAGTAGTGAACTAGCGGGGGTAGATACGCAGTATTTT.

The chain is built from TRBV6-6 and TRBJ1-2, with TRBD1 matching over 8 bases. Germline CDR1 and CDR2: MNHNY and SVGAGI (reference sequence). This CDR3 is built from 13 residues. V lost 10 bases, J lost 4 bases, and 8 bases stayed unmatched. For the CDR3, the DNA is TGTGCCATTCCCAACAGGGGGACCTATGGCTACACCTTC. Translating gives CAIPNRGTYGYTF.

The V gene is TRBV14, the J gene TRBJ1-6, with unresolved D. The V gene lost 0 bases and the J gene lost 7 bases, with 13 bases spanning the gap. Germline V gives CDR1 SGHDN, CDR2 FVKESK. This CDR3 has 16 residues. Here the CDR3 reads CASSQDLGRRNSPLHF. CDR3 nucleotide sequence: TGTGCCAGCAGCCAAGATCTAGGGAGACGGAATTCACCCCTCCACTTT.

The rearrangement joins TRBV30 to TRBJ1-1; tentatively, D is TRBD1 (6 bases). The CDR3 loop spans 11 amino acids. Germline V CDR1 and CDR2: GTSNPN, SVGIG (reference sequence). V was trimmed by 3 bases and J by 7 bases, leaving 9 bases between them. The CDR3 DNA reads TGTGCCTGGAGGCCGACAGGTGAAGCTTTCTTT. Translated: CAWRPTGEAFF.

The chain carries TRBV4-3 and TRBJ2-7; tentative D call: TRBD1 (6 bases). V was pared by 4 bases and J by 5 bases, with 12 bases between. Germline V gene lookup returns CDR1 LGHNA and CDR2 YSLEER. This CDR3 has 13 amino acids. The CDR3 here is CASSLQGRDEQYF. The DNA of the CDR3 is TGCGCCAGCAGCCTACAGGGTCGGGACGAGCAGTACTTC.

The CDR3 sequence is CASGFSGANEQFF. CDR3 bases: TGTGCTAGTGGTTTTAGCGGGGCCAATGAGCAGTTCTTC. V is TRBV12-5 and J is TRBJ2-1; 8 bases match TRBD2. The junction had 1 base not matched to a gene; V was cut back by 3 bases and J by 6 bases. Germline V gene data show CDR1 as LGHNT and CDR2 as FRNRAP. The CDR3 has 13 residues. Looking up the rest from reference TRBV12-5 and TRBJ2-1 gives the full variable domain: DARVTQTPRHKVTEMGQEVTMRCQPILGHNTVFWYRQTMMQGLELLAYFRNRAPLDDSGMPKDRFSAEMPDATLATLKIQPSEPRDSAVYFCASGFSGANEQFFGPGTRLTVL.

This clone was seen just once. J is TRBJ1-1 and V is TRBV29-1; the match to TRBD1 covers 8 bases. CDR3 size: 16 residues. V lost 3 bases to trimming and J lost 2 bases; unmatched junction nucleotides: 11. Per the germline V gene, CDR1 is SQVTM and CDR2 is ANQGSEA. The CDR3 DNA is TGCAGCGTTGAGGGAGTTGCGGACAGGGCCAACACTGAAGCTTTCTTT. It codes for CSVEGVADRANTEAFF.

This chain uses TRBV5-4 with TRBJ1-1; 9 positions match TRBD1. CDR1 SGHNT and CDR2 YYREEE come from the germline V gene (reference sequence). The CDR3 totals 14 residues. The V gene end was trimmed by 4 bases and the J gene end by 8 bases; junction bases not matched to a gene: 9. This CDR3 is CASSVGQGRLEAFF. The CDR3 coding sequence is TGTGCCAGCAGCGTGGGACAGGGTCGCTTAGAAGCTTTCTTT.

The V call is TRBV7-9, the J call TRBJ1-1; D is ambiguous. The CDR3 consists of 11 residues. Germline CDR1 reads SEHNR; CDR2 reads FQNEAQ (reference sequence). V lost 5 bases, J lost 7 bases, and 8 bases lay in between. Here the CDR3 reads CASSHRSEAFF. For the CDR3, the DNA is TGTGCCAGCAGCCACAGAAGTGAAGCTTTCTTT.

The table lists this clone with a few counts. In DNA form, the CDR3 reads TGTGCCAGCTCACCGGAGCGGTACAATGAGCAGTTCTTC. Its translation is CASSPERYNEQFF. This rearrangement joins TRBV18 to TRBJ2-1, with D possibly matching TRBD2 (5 bases). This CDR3 region has 13 residues. Germline values: CDR1 KGHSH, CDR2 LQKENI. Trimming removed 3 bases at V and 4 bases at J, with 7 bases between.

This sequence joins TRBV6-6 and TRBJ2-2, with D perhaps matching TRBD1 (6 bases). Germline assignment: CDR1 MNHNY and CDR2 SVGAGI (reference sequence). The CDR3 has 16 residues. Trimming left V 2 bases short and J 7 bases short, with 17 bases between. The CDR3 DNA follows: TGTGCCAGCAGTTACCCTCTGGACAGTGCGGGCGGGGAGCTGTTTTTT. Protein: CASSYPLDSAGGELFF.